This T cell receptor (beta chain) comes out of a study of molecular identifiers for immune sequencing clone quantification. General study results and limits: Detecting spiked Jurkat TCR RNA from one cell among 1 million or so naive cells was reportedly possible.

TCRdb processed the PCR reads anew with MiXCR; each CDR3 protein has one entry. This sample has 460,000 or so distinct CDR3 sequences, with around 23% found just once. This clonotype was seen at least ten times. Its antigen is not identified. Sequencing was performed on naive CD8+ T cells from blood, with Jurkat cell RNA spiked in. Subset reported: FACS-sorted CD8+CD4-CCR7+CD45RA+ naive T cells. The clonotype comes from a human donor in good health. Some libraries in this study had Jurkat cell RNA spiked in.

DNA of the CDR3: TGTGCCAGCAGCTACGACAGGGTGGGCACTGAAGCTTTCTTT. This translates into CASSYDRVGTEAFF. The chain has TRBV9 and TRBJ1-1, with 7 bases identical to TRBD1. Germline V CDR1 and CDR2: SGDLS, YYNGEE. V lost 4 bases to trimming and J lost 4 bases; unmatched junction nucleotides: 7. The CDR3 loop spans 14 amino acids.